This T cell receptor (beta chain) appears in the sequencing data of a study of T cell changes during pregnancy in multiple sclerosis. The repertoire was sequenced with immunoSEQ multiplex PCR; TCRdb's copy has only in-frame clones and lacks some. The sample shows 40,000 to 50,000 clones, approximately 92% of them seen only once. The CDR3 contains 16 residues. Trimming cost V 2 bases and J 7 bases, with 18 bases left between them. Germline assignment: CDR1 KGHSH and CDR2 LQKENI. This clonotype originated in a female donor with multiple sclerosis, enrolled in a pregnancy study. The sequenced sample was CD4+ T cells from peripheral blood mononuclear cells, obtained in the first trimester of pregnancy. The chain recombines TRBV18 with TRBJ2-1; D is perhaps TRBD2 (6 bases). CDR3 protein: CASSPGGAASPNEQFF. The CDR3 coding sequence is TGTGCCAGCTCACCAGGAGGGGCGGCCAGTCCAAATGAGCAGTTCTTC.